This T cell receptor (beta chain) was observed in a study of identical twins. V shed 6 bases, J shed 0 bases, and the junction held 7 bases outside the gene matches. The CDR3 has 17 residues. TCRdb used MiXCR to reprocess the 5' RACE reads, holding one entry per CDR3 protein. This table has about 700,000 distinct CDR3 sequences, about 9.4% appearing once. The same data also went into a second study, on yellow fever vaccine responses in identical twins.

The TCR originated in a woman between 18 and 29 years old in good health. The genes are TRBV12-3 or TRBV12-4 and TRBJ2-1, with 11 nucleotides matching TRBD2. Sequenced: PBMCs. The CDR3 region has the DNA TGTGCCAGCAGCGGACTAGCGGGCTCGAGCTCCTACAATGAGCAGTTCTTC. This translates into CASSGLAGSSSYNEQFF.